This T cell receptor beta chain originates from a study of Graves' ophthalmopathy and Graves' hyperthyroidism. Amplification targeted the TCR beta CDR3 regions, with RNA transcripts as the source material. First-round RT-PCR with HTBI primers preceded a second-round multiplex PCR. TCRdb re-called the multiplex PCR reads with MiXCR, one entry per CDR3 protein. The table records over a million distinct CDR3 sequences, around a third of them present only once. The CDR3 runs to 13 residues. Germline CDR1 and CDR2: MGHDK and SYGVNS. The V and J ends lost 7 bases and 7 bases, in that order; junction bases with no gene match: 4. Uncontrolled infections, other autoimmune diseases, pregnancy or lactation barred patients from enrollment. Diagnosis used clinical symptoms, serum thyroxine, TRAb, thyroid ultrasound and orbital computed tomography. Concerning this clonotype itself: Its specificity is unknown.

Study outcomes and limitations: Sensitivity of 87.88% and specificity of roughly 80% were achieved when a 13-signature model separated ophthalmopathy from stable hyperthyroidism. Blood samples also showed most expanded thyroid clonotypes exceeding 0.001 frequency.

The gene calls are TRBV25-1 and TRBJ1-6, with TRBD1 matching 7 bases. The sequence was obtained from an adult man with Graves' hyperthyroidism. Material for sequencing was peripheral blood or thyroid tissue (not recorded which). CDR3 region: CASIGTANSPLHF. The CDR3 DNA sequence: TGTGCCAGCATTGGGACAGCCAATTCACCCCTCCACTTT.